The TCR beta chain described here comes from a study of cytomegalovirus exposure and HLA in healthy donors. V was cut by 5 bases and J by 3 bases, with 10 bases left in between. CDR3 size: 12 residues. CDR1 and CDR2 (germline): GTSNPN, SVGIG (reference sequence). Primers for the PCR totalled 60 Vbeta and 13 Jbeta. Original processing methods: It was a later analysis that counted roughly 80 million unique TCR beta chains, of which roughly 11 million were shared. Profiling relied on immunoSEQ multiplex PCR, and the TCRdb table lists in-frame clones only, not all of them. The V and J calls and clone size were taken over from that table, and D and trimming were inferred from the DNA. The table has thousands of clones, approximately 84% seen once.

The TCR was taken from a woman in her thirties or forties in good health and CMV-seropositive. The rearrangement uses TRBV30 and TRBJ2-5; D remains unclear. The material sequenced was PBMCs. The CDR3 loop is CAWGAREETQYF. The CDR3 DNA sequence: TGTGCCTGGGGAGCCCGAGAAGAGACCCAGTACTTC.